This is a list of T cell receptor beta chains from one sample in a study of early T cells in non-severe SARS-CoV-2 infection. TCRdb reanalysed the 5' RACE reads using MiXCR and keeps one entry per CDR3 protein. Found here are 25,000 to 35,000 distinct CDR3 sequences, 5.5% to 7% of them singletons; the top ten hold 10% to 15%. The sample was whole blood. These receptors all come from an adult who was a healthcare worker with PCR-confirmed SARS-CoV-2 infection or an uninfected control (not recorded which). The CDR3 runs from the conserved cysteine through the conserved F or W. D genes are given only for firm matches. Size is omitted from some rows. Given values are once, few, many or a class for expanded clones.

NA TRBJ2-3 TRBV7-9 many TGTGCCAGCAGCTCGTCAGCAAGCGTATATACGCAGTATTTT CASSSSASVYTQYF
NA TRBJ2-1 TRBV19 many TGTGCCAGTAGTATAGGTCCAGGGGTTTACAATGAGCAGTTCTTC CASSIGPGVYNEQFF
NA TRBJ1-1 TRBV20-1 few TGCAGTGTTAGGGGCAGCTTGAACACTGAAGCTTTCTTT CSVRGSLNTEAFF
NA TRBJ2-5 TRBV14 few TGTGCCAGCAGCCAAGAACTGGGGGCGTCCCAGGAGACCCAGTACTTC CASSQELGASQETQYF
NA TRBJ1-1 TRBV11-2 many TGTGCCAGCCCAGGGACCGCGAACACTGAAGCTTTCTTT CASPGTANTEAFF
TRBD1 TRBJ2-1 TRBV19 many TGTGCCAGTACTTACCGGGACAGGAGTAATGAGCAGTTCTTC CASTYRDRSNEQFF
TRBD2 TRBJ2-3 TRBV28 many TGTGCCAGCACCTCCCCGGGACTAGCGGGGAATACGCAGTATTTT CASTSPGLAGNTQYF
NA TRBJ2-7 TRBV30 NA TGTGCCTGGAGTACAGGGACCCACGAGCAGTACTTC CAWSTGTHEQYF
NA TRBJ2-7 TRBV12-3/TRBV12-4 NA TGTGCCAGCAGTTTGTGGATCTCCTACGAGCAGTACTTC CASSLWISYEQYF
NA TRBJ1-6 TRBV6-5 few TGTGCCAGCAGTTACTCGGGAGCTTCACCCCTCCACTTT CASSYSGASPLHF
NA TRBJ1-1 TRBV28 many TGTGCCAGCAGTTTCCCCACAGGGAGGGGAGCTTTCTTT CASSFPTGRGAFF
TRBD1 TRBJ1-1 TRBV5-4 few TGTGCCAGCAGCTTGAGCTCAGGGGGTAAGGGAAACACTGAAGTTTTCTTT CASSLSSGGKGNTEVFF
NA TRBJ2-2 TRBV11-2 many TGTGCCAGCAGCTTAGTGGGCGGGACACCGAACACCGGGGAGCTGTTTTTT CASSLVGGTPNTGELFF
NA TRBJ2-7 TRBV7-2 many TGTGCCAGCAGCTTAGATGAGGGCGGACCCTACGAGCAGTACTTC CASSLDEGGPYEQYF
TRBD1 TRBJ1-4 TRBV12-3/TRBV12-4 few TGTGCCAGCAGTTTAGGGACAGGGAACGAAAAACTGTTTTTT CASSLGTGNEKLFF
TRBD2 TRBJ2-1 TRBV10-3 few TGTGCCATCAGTACTAGCGGGGGGGCCTCTGAGCAGTTCTTC CAISTSGGASEQFF
TRBD2 TRBJ2-3 TRBV20-1 many TGCAGTGCTAGGACGGGACTAGCGGGGGGGCGCTTCGATACGCAGTATTTT CSARTGLAGGRFDTQYF
NA TRBJ2-5 TRBV7-6 many TGTGCCAGCAGCTACCGGGGGGAGACCCAGTACTTC CASSYRGETQYF
NA TRBJ1-2 TRBV15 many TGTGCCACCAGCAGAGTCGGGATACAGGGCCACTATGGCTACACCTTC CATSRVGIQGHYGYTF
TRBD2 TRBJ2-5 TRBV2 many TGTGCCAGCAGTGCCCTAGCGGGGGAAGAGACCCAGTACTTC CASSALAGEETQYF
NA TRBJ2-1 TRBV18 NA TGTGCCAGCTCACCTTCTGCAGACAGCCCCTACAATGAGCAGTTCTTC CASSPSADSPYNEQFF
NA TRBJ2-1 TRBV29-1 many TGCAGCGTTGTACCCCGCGATGAGCAGTTCTTC CSVVPRDEQFF
NA TRBJ2-5 TRBV27 many TGTGCCAGCATTAGAGTTTCTAGGGAGACCCAGTACTTC CASIRVSRETQYF
NA TRBJ2-7 TRBV12-3/TRBV12-4 many TGTGCCAGCACCAAGGGGGACGGGACCTACGAGCAGTACTTC CASTKGDGTYEQYF
NA TRBJ2-5 TRBV6-2/TRBV6-3 many TGTGCCAGCAGACGATCAACAGGCCACCAAGAGACCCAGTACTTC CASRRSTGHQETQYF
TRBD1 TRBJ2-2 TRBV2 many TGTGCCAGCAGTCAGGGACAGGGGGCTTCGGGCACCGGGGAGCTGTTTTTT CASSQGQGASGTGELFF
TRBD1 TRBJ2-3 TRBV6-1 NA TGTGCCAGCAGGATGGACAGGAAAACAGATACGCAGTATTTT CASRMDRKTDTQYF
NA TRBJ1-2 TRBV6-5 many TGTGCCAGCAACGTGTATCGCTCCTATGGCTACACCTTC CASNVYRSYGYTF
TRBD2 TRBJ2-1 TRBV20-1 many TGCAGTGCTCCGCCGCTAGCGGGGCCCTACAATGAGCAGTTCTTC CSAPPLAGPYNEQFF
NA TRBJ1-1 TRBV12-3/TRBV12-4 many TGTGCCAGCAGTTTTAGGTACACTGAAGCTTTCTTT CASSFRYTEAFF
TRBD1 TRBJ1-1 TRBV5-1 NA TGCGCCAGCAGCCGAGTCCGGACAGGGAATGCGAACACTGAAGCTTTCTTT CASSRVRTGNANTEAFF
NA TRBJ2-2 TRBV11-2 NA TGTGCCAGCAGCTCCCTTGCAAGGGCGGGGGAGCTGTTTTTT CASSSLARAGELFF
TRBD2 TRBJ2-1 TRBV7-2 NA TGTGCCAGCAGCTTAGAAGCGGGGGCGTACAATGAGCAGTTCTTC CASSLEAGAYNEQFF
NA TRBJ2-1 TRBV7-3 many TGTGCCAGCAGCTTAAGCCTTACCCGCGGGTCCAGTGAGCAGTTCTTC CASSLSLTRGSSEQFF
NA TRBJ2-3 TRBV3-1 many TGTGCCAGCAGCCAATTACATAGCACAGATACGCAGTATTTT CASSQLHSTDTQYF
NA TRBJ1-6 TRBV27 NA TGTGCCAGCAGTTTGCGGGACGGAGCTCGTAGTCGGGATAATTCACCCCTCCACTTT CASSLRDGARSRDNSPLHF
NA TRBJ2-1 TRBV6-5 many TGTGCCAGCAGTTACTCTGTATTCAGGGGTAATGAGCAGTTCTTC CASSYSVFRGNEQFF
TRBD1 TRBJ2-5 TRBV6-2/TRBV6-3 many TGTGCCAGCAGTTCGGACAGGGGGCGAGAGACCCAGTACTTC CASSSDRGRETQYF
TRBD1 TRBJ1-2 TRBV4-1 few TGCGCCAGCAGCCAAGATAGGGACAGTGGAAACTATGGCTACACCTTC CASSQDRDSGNYGYTF
NA TRBJ1-4 TRBV6-2/TRBV6-3 many TGTGCCAGCAGTACGGAGGGGAATGAAAAACTGTTTTTT CASSTEGNEKLFF
TRBD2 TRBJ2-7 TRBV4-1 many TGCGCCAGCAGCCAAGCTCCTAGCGGGGTAGTGGCAACCTACGAGCAGTACTTC CASSQAPSGVVATYEQYF
NA TRBJ2-1 TRBV7-2 NA TGTGCCAGCAGCCCTTCGCCCCACATGGCGCAGTTCTTC CASSPSPHMAQFF
TRBD1 TRBJ1-3 TRBV30 few TGTGCCTGGACACCCACAGGGGCAGCCGGAAACACCATATATTTT CAWTPTGAAGNTIYF
NA TRBJ1-2 TRBV7-2 many TGTGCCAGCAGCCCCTCCTGGGGACACGCCGTGGGCGGCTACACCTTC CASSPSWGHAVGGYTF
NA TRBJ2-3 TRBV30 NA TGTGCCTGGAGTGTAGTTTCAGATACGCAGTATTTT CAWSVVSDTQYF
NA TRBJ1-2 TRBV29-1 many TGCAGCGTTGCTTCAGGGGCGGGCTATGGCTACACCTTC CSVASGAGYGYTF
NA TRBJ1-4 TRBV30 once TGTGCCTGGAGAGCTGACAGCGACAATGAAAAACTGTTTTTT CAWRADSDNEKLFF
NA TRBJ1-2 TRBV11-2 many TGTGCCAGCAGCTTATTGACATCTGGCTACACCTTC CASSLLTSGYTF
NA TRBJ2-1 TRBV14 few TGTGCCAGCAGCCAGCTCCCGAGCTCCTACAATGAGCAGTTCTTC CASSQLPSSYNEQFF
NA TRBJ2-7 TRBV6-5 many TGTGCCTCATTTGATGGGCGGAGATTCCCCTACGAGCAGTACTTC CASFDGRRFPYEQYF
NA TRBJ2-1 TRBV6-6 many TGTGCCAGCAGTTACCGGGACTTCGATGAGCAGTTCTTC CASSYRDFDEQFF
NA TRBJ1-3 TRBV7-9 NA TGTGCCAGCAGCCCACCCCCGGGTTTTCGGGTAGACTCTGGAAACACCATATATTTT CASSPPPGFRVDSGNTIYF
TRBD1 TRBJ1-5 TRBV24-1 many TGTGCCACCAGTGGGACAGGGGGCAGCTGGCAGCCCCAGCATTTT CATSGTGGSWQPQHF
NA TRBJ1-5 TRBV9 many TGTGCCAGCAGCGTAGGCGGGACGAGAAATCAGCCCCAGCATTTT CASSVGGTRNQPQHF
NA TRBJ1-1 TRBV11-2 many TGTGCCAGCAGCTTGCAAGGGGAAGGAGTGGGGAACACTGAAGCTTTCTTT CASSLQGEGVGNTEAFF